This T cell receptor beta chain was observed in a study of CD8 T cells in Susac syndrome. Random hexamers were used to reverse transcribe about 0.45 to 1 ug of RNA. Multiplex PCR with immunoSEQ amplified the TCR beta CDR3 across 54 Vbeta and 13 Jbeta. TCRdb recomputed calls from the immunoSEQ multiplex PCR reads with MiXCR, one row per CDR3 protein. The data hold about 71,000 distinct CDR3 sequences, with 96% observed a single time. V was cut by 1 base and J by 1 base, with 15 bases left in between. Germline V CDR1 and CDR2: SQVTM, ANQGSEA. The CDR3 consists of 16 residues. TCR beta sequencing covered blood CD8+ and CD4+ T cells. The multiple sclerosis controls comprised treatment-naive patients whose relapsing-remitting disease was stable or active. Both CD4+ and CD8+ T cells were negatively isolated, and TEMRA cells underwent FACS enrichment.

This sequence joins TRBV29-1 and TRBJ2-3; possibly TRBD2 for D (6 bases). This clonotype was obtained from a human donor with multiple sclerosis. The sample taken for sequencing was CD4+ T cells from PBMCs. The DNA for the CDR3 is TGCAGCGTTGAAGGGCCACGTGGGGAGGGCACAGATACGCAGTATTTT. It specifies CSVEGPRGEGTDTQYF.